These T cell receptor beta chains were read from a single sample in a study of shared clonotypes between healthy human individuals. Generated by immunoSEQ multiplex PCR, the TCRdb table keeps only in-frame clones and is missing some. This table has roughly 1,500,000 clones, 98% appearing once. Sequencing input: naive CD4+ T cells sorted from blood. These receptors originate from a man aged 25-45 years in good health. Both conserved end residues are part of each CDR3. The D gene is left open where the match is weak. The listing skips clone size in some rows; elsewhere it reads once, few, many or a size class.

. TRBJ2-7 . TRBV5-4 TGTGCCAGCAGCACTGGACGGACGACTTGGGACGAGCAGTACTTC CASSTGRTTWDEQYF
TRBD2 TRBJ2-1 . TRBV7-3 TGTGCCAGCAGCGACACTAGCGGGCCTATCAATGAGCAGTTCTTC CASSDTSGPINEQFF
TRBD1 TRBJ1-3 . TRBV5-3 TGTGCCAGAAGCCCACAGGGGAACGGCAACACCATATATTTT CARSPQGNGNTIYF
. TRBJ2-3 . TRBV5-4 TGTGCCAGCAGCTCCGGTGCGGTAGATACGCAGTATTTT CASSSGAVDTQYF
. TRBJ2-7 . TRBV19 TGTGCCAGTAGTATCCGGGAACCCTACGAGCAGTACTTC CASSIREPYEQYF
TRBD2 TRBJ2-3 . TRBV18 TGTGCCAGCTCACTCACCGGACTAGCGGGAGATACGCAGTATTTT CASSLTGLAGDTQYF
. TRBJ1-5 . TRBV6-5 . CASSTSGQPQHF
. TRBJ2-2 . TRBV6-4 TGTGCCAGCAGAACCGGGACAACCACCGGGGAGCTGTTTTTT CASRTGTTTGELFF
. TRBJ2-7 . TRBV28 TGTGCCAGCAGGGGGACACCAAGGCTGTACGAGCAGTACTTC CASRGTPRLYEQYF
TRBD1 TRBJ2-2 . TRBV5-1 TGCGCCAGCAGCGTTACAGGGGGGAGAACCGGGGAGCTGTTTTTT CASSVTGGRTGELFF
. TRBJ2-1 few TRBV5-1 TGCGCCAGCAGCTTGGACCACAATGAGCAGTTCTTC CASSLDHNEQFF
. TRBJ2-7 . TRBV6-1 TGTGCCAGCAGTGAAGGTCTGGCCGACGAGCAGTACTTC CASSEGLADEQYF
. TRBJ2-2 . TRBV7-2 TGTGCCAGCAGCCCGTCCGGGGGCGGGACCGGGGAGCTGTTTTTT CASSPSGGGTGELFF
TRBD1 TRBJ1-3 . TRBV7-2 TGTGCCAGCAGCTTAAGGACAGGCTTGGGGGGAGGAAACACCATATATTTT CASSLRTGLGGGNTIYF
. TRBJ2-5 . TRBV11-2 TGTGCCAGCAGCTTAGACCGGGGTCAGGGGGAGACCCAGTACTTC CASSLDRGQGETQYF
. TRBJ2-1 . TRBV5-1 TGCGCCAGCAGCCTCACTAACAATGAGCAGTTCTTC CASSLTNNEQFF
. TRBJ2-2 once TRBV28 TGTGCCAGCCAGGTCGGGACCGGGGAGCTGTTTTTT CASQVGTGELFF
TRBD2 TRBJ2-7 . TRBV19 TGTGCCAGTAGTAGCAGGGAGGGCGTGAACGAGCAGTACTTC CASSSREGVNEQYF
. TRBJ2-2 . TRBV4-1 TGCGCCAGCAGCCAAGATCTTAGCATCCCGACCGGGGAGCTGTTTTTT CASSQDLSIPTGELFF
. TRBJ1-1 once TRBV29-1 TGCAGCGTTGAGAGTCAGGGAGTCCCTGAAGCTTTCTTT CSVESQGVPEAFF
. TRBJ2-7 . TRBV28 TGTGCCAGCAGTTTATTGGGATACGAGCAGTACTTC CASSLLGYEQYF
. TRBJ2-6 . TRBV28 TGTGCCACCTCTCCTTTTTCCTCTGGGGCCAACGTCCTGACTTTC CATSPFSSGANVLTF
. TRBJ2-1 . TRBV5-1 TGCGCCAGCAGCTTGGATACGGATGAGCAGTTCTTC CASSLDTDEQFF
. TRBJ2-1 . TRBV5-4 TGTGCCAGCAGCTTGGAGCTCGGGGCCCGATGGGAGGAGCAGTTCTTC CASSLELGARWEEQFF
. TRBJ1-1 few TRBV9 TGTGCCAGCAGCGTAGCAGGATCGAACACTGAAGCTTTCTTT CASSVAGSNTEAFF
. TRBJ2-2 . TRBV6-1 TGTGCCAGCAGTCCCCGGACAGATGTCCCCGGGGAGCTGTTTTTT CASSPRTDVPGELFF
. TRBJ2-6 . TRBV2 TGTGCCAGCAGTGAAGTTGGATCTGGGGCCAACGTCCTGACTTTC CASSEVGSGANVLTF
TRBD1 TRBJ1-5 . TRBV6-5 TGTGCCAGCAGTTACGGGACAGGGGTTCAGCCCCAGCATTTT CASSYGTGVQPQHF
. TRBJ2-2 . TRBV7-3 TGTGCCAGCAGCTTAATACCGTTCACCGGGGAGCTGTTTTTT CASSLIPFTGELFF
. TRBJ2-3 . TRBV10-3 TGTGCCACCTGCTTAGGGGTGAGGGGCACAGATACGCAGTATTTT CATCLGVRGTDTQYF
TRBD2 TRBJ2-3 . TRBV5-1 TGCGCCAGCAGCTTGGGACTAGCGGGAGAAGATACGCAGTATTTT CASSLGLAGEDTQYF
TRBD1 TRBJ1-5 . TRBV27 TGTGCCAGCAGTTCCCGACAGGGGGATCAGCCCCAGCATTTT CASSSRQGDQPQHF
TRBD1 TRBJ1-5 once TRBV9 TGTGCCAGCAGCGGAGGGACAGGCAATCAGCCCCAGCATTTT CASSGGTGNQPQHF
. TRBJ2-1 . TRBV5-1 TGCGCCAGCAGCTCTTCACGGGGTGGCAATGAGCAGTTCTTC CASSSSRGGNEQFF
TRBD2 TRBJ2-7 . TRBV6-6 TGTGCCACCTCCGGCGGGAGCTACGAGCAGTACTTC CATSGGSYEQYF
. TRBJ1-2 once TRBV27 TGTGCCAGCAGTTTAGGTTCGGGGGCGTTTGGTGGCTACACCTTC CASSLGSGAFGGYTF
TRBD2 TRBJ2-1 . TRBV9 TGTGCCAGCAGCGTAGTCCCCCTAGCGGGAGTCTCTATCTCCTACAATGAGCAGTTCTTC CASSVVPLAGVSISYNEQFF
TRBD2 TRBJ2-7 . TRBV7-9 TGTGCCAGCAGCTTAGACGCGAGCGGGAGCGACGAGCAGTACTTC CASSLDASGSDEQYF
TRBD1 TRBJ2-1 once TRBV18 TGTGCCAGCCGGCCGGGACAGGCCTTGAATGAGCAGTTCTTC CASRPGQALNEQFF
. TRBJ1-4 . TRBV6-5 TGTGCCAGCAGTGTCCAAGGGGTCGGTGAAAAACTGTTTTTT CASSVQGVGEKLFF
. TRBJ2-7 once TRBV28 TGTGCCAGCAGTTCCGCGGGCCGCGGGATCAGGTACGAGCAGTACTTC CASSSAGRGIRYEQYF
. TRBJ1-5 . TRBV5-4 TGTGCCAGCAGCCGTTATGGTAGCAATCAGCCCCAGCATTTT CASSRYGSNQPQHF
TRBD1 TRBJ2-7 . TRBV7-3 TGTGCCAGCAGCCGGGGGACAGGGATCCCCTACGAGCAGTACTTC CASSRGTGIPYEQYF
. TRBJ2-5 . TRBV9 TGTGCCAGCAGCGCTGGCCAGCTAGAGACCCAGTACTTC CASSAGQLETQYF
. TRBJ2-2 . TRBV5-1 TGCGCCAGCAGCTTGGGCAGGGCGAACACCGGGGAGCTGTTTTTT CASSLGRANTGELFF
TRBD2 TRBJ2-1 once TRBV30 TGTGCCTGGAGTGTGTTAGCGGGAAGGGATTTCGGGGAGCAGTTCTTC CAWSVLAGRDFGEQFF